A selection of T cell receptor beta chains follows, all from one sample in a study of T cell responses to AZD1222 COVID-19 vaccine. Only in-frame clones appear in the TCRdb table, and some are missing; sequencing was by immunoSEQ multiplex PCR. The sample records about 140,000 clones, about 91% being singletons. The sample consisted of peripheral blood, taken 28 days after the second AZD1222 dose. The receptors shown here come from an adult who received the AZD1222 COVID-19 vaccine. The CDR3 runs from the conserved cysteine through the conserved F or W. Each record gives: clone size, D gene, J gene, V gene, CDR3 protein, CDR3 DNA. The D gene is left open where the match is weak. Not all rows give a size; the values are once, few, many and, for expanded clones, a class.

clone_size: once; d_call: TRBD1; j_call: TRBJ2-1; v_call: TRBV7-9; cdr3_aa: CASSLADRPNEQFF; cdr3_nt: TGTGCCAGCAGCTTAGCGGACAGGCCCAATGAGCAGTTCTTC
clone_size: .; d_call: TRBD1; j_call: TRBJ1-1; v_call: TRBV27; cdr3_aa: CASKKGDRAYEAFF; cdr3_nt: TGTGCCAGCAAAAAGGGGGACAGGGCGTATGAAGCTTTCTTT
clone_size: .; d_call: .; j_call: TRBJ1-5; v_call: TRBV7-8; cdr3_aa: CASSLGGDQPQHF; cdr3_nt: TGTGCCAGCAGCTTAGGAGGGGATCAGCCCCAGCATTTT
clone_size: .; d_call: .; j_call: TRBJ2-2; v_call: TRBV13; cdr3_aa: CASSLLQSTNTGELFF; cdr3_nt: TGTGCCAGCAGCTTACTACAGAGCACGAACACCGGGGAGCTGTTTTTT
clone_size: once; d_call: TRBD1; j_call: TRBJ1-6; v_call: TRBV7-2; cdr3_aa: CASTKGDSYSPLHF; cdr3_nt: TGTGCCAGCACCAAGGGGGACAGCTATTCACCCCTCCACTTT
clone_size: .; d_call: TRBD1; j_call: TRBJ2-2; v_call: TRBV5-4; cdr3_aa: CASSSGTGGVTGELFF; cdr3_nt: TGTGCCAGCAGCTCCGGGACAGGGGGCGTCACCGGGGAGCTGTTTTTT
clone_size: .; d_call: .; j_call: TRBJ1-5; v_call: TRBV19; cdr3_aa: CATDRGAESNQPQHF; cdr3_nt: TGTGCCACCGATCGGGGGGCAGAGAGCAATCAGCCCCAGCATTTT
clone_size: .; d_call: TRBD2; j_call: TRBJ2-7; v_call: TRBV5-1; cdr3_aa: CASSALGLAGGWNEQYF; cdr3_nt: TGCGCCAGCAGCGCCTTGGGACTAGCGGGAGGGTGGAACGAGCAGTACTTC
clone_size: .; d_call: .; j_call: TRBJ1-6; v_call: TRBV6-2/TRBV6-3; cdr3_aa: CASSNNGRSSPLHF; cdr3_nt: TGTGCCAGCAGTAATAACGGACGGAGTTCACCCCTCCACTTT
clone_size: once; d_call: .; j_call: TRBJ1-1; v_call: TRBV7-3; cdr3_aa: CASSLGANTEAFF; cdr3_nt: TGTGCCAGCAGCTTAGGTGCGAACACTGAAGCTTTCTTT
clone_size: .; d_call: TRBD2; j_call: TRBJ2-3; v_call: TRBV27; cdr3_aa: CASSARPGTSIRTDTQYF; cdr3_nt: TGTGCCAGCAGTGCACGCCCCGGGACTAGCATTCGCACAGATACGCAGTATTTT
clone_size: once; d_call: .; j_call: TRBJ2-2; v_call: TRBV15; cdr3_aa: CATSRGGSNGELFF; cdr3_nt: TGTGCCACCAGCAGAGGGGGCAGTAACGGGGAGCTGTTTTTT
clone_size: .; d_call: .; j_call: TRBJ2-5; v_call: TRBV7-3; cdr3_aa: CASSPSGVETQYF; cdr3_nt: TGTGCCAGCAGCCCCTCGGGAGTGGAGACCCAGTACTTC
clone_size: once; d_call: .; j_call: TRBJ1-5; v_call: TRBV10-2; cdr3_aa: CASSEQLNQPQHF; cdr3_nt: TGCGCCAGCAGTGAACAGCTGAATCAGCCCCAGCATTTT
clone_size: few; d_call: .; j_call: TRBJ2-1; v_call: TRBV28; cdr3_aa: CASFSGELAYNEQFF; cdr3_nt: TGTGCCAGCTTTTCTGGGGAACTAGCCTACAATGAGCAGTTCTTC
clone_size: .; d_call: TRBD1; j_call: TRBJ1-3; v_call: TRBV7-8; cdr3_aa: CASSKQMWDRDSGNTIYF; cdr3_nt: TGTGCCAGCAGCAAACAGATGTGGGACAGGGACTCTGGAAACACCATATATTTT
clone_size: .; d_call: .; j_call: TRBJ2-4; v_call: TRBV19; cdr3_aa: CASSITRDPKNIQYF; cdr3_nt: TGTGCCAGTAGTATAACCCGGGATCCCAAAAACATTCAGTACTTC
clone_size: once; d_call: .; j_call: TRBJ1-2; v_call: TRBV7-9; cdr3_aa: CASSLAHYGYTF; cdr3_nt: TGTGCCAGCAGCTTAGCCCACTATGGCTACACCTTC
clone_size: .; d_call: TRBD1; j_call: TRBJ2-3; v_call: TRBV6-1; cdr3_aa: CASSGETGGWTDTQYF; cdr3_nt: TGTGCCAGCAGTGGCGAAACAGGGGGCTGGACAGATACGCAGTATTTT
clone_size: many; d_call: .; j_call: TRBJ2-7; v_call: TRBV24-1; cdr3_aa: CATSDSRGDYEQYF; cdr3_nt: TGTGCCACCAGTGATTCGAGGGGAGACTACGAGCAGTACTTC
clone_size: .; d_call: TRBD1; j_call: TRBJ1-1; v_call: TRBV3-1/TRBV3-2; cdr3_aa: CASSQEGRGRSEAFF; cdr3_nt: TGTGCCAGCAGCCAAGAAGGCAGGGGGCGGTCTGAAGCTTTCTTT
clone_size: .; d_call: TRBD2; j_call: TRBJ2-5; v_call: TRBV6-2/TRBV6-3; cdr3_aa: CASSYNGRGSGQETQYF; cdr3_nt: TGTGCCAGCAGTTACAACGGGCGCGGGAGTGGTCAAGAGACCCAGTACTTC
clone_size: .; d_call: .; j_call: TRBJ2-7; v_call: TRBV21-1; cdr3_aa: CASSKAAGRYEQYF; cdr3_nt: TGTGCCAGCAGCAAAGCGGCAGGAAGATACGAGCAGTACTTC
clone_size: .; d_call: .; j_call: TRBJ1-2; v_call: TRBV12-5; cdr3_aa: CASGLDRDGYGYTF; cdr3_nt: TGTGCTAGTGGTTTGGACAGGGATGGCTATGGCTACACCTTC